This TCR beta chain comes out of a study of blood T cells in healthy people across ages. Study observations and caveats: The fall in TCR beta diversity per million T cells was roughly linear with age. In long-lived donors, naive CD4+ cell counts and diversity exceeded those of aged donors.

The table lists this clonotype with many counts. The antigen is undetermined. Alongside a J-beta primer mix, a sample-barcoded 5' primer served in a second PCR lasting roughly 6 to 11 cycles. TCRdb recomputed calls from the 5' RACE reads with MiXCR, one row per CDR3 protein. The sample lists around 800,000 distinct CDR3 sequences, under 45% occurring once. Every donor contributed roughly 11 milliliters of peripheral blood by blood draw. V was clipped by 8 bases and J by 2 bases; unmatched bases: 7. The length of the CDR3 is 14 residues. The germline V gene encodes CDR1 SGHTA and CDR2 FQGNSA. What was sequenced was blood. The clonotype was recovered from a man between 60 and 75 years old in good health. V gene TRBV7-2 combines with J gene TRBJ2-7, with TRBD1 matching over 9 bases. The CDR3 spells CASRTGTGTYEQYF. The CDR3 DNA is TGTGCCAGCCGCACCGGGACAGGGACCTACGAGCAGTACTTC.